The entry that follows covers one TCR beta chain sequence. This sample was taken from a study of blood T cell repertoires in COVID-19. Profiled with immunoSEQ multiplex PCR; TCRdb holds only in-frame clones, not every one. The sample holds more than 15,000 clones, 90% to 95% seen once. The J segment lost 2 bases and the V segment lost 4 bases, leaving 5 bases of the junction unmatched. The CDR3 has 15 residues. Germline-derived CDR1 and CDR2 are SGHTA and FQGTGA. The receptor's source is a human donor in a cohort sampled during active COVID-19. Sequenced input: peripheral blood. The V and J genes are TRBV7-3 and TRBJ2-7, with 10 bases matching TRBD1. The DNA for the CDR3 is TGTGCCAGCAGCTCGGGACAGGGGACCCCCTACGAGCAGTACTTC. Protein product: CASSSGQGTPYEQYF.